This T cell receptor beta chain emerged from a study of T cells in localized non-small cell lung cancer. Findings of the study overall: Because researchers sequenced only one region of the tumor, heterogeneity is still possible. T cell clonality was highest in uninvolved adjacent lung, above tumor. In adjacent lung appeared a median roughly 56 of the top 100 tumor clones. Overall survival was longer when the density of T cells in the blood was higher.

Data came from immunoSEQ multiplex PCR; TCRdb stores just in-frame clones and leaves some out. The data hold 20,000 to 25,000 clones, with 87% observed a single time. With respect to this clone: What it binds is not known.

This TCR was sampled from a man aged 35 to 69 with stage II squamous cell lung carcinoma. The sample consisted of PBMCs, taken before any cancer treatment.

In DNA, the CDR3 is TGTGCCAGCAGCATGGGAGGGGCGCAGTATTTT. Translation: CASSMGGAQYF. The chain links TRBV9 to TRBJ2-3; 7 bases match TRBD2. CDR1 and CDR2 (germline): SGDLS, YYNGEE. V gave up 4 bases and J gave up 10 bases; unmatched junction bases: 3. CDR3 length: 11 amino acids.